These 12 T cell receptor beta chains were all obtained from the same sample, sequenced in a study of T cell responses to AZD1222 COVID-19 vaccine. Using immunoSEQ multiplex PCR, the repertoire was profiled, and TCRdb retains in-frame clones only, with some absent. The sample carries 100,000 to 120,000 clones, 81% recorded once. The specimen was peripheral blood, collected on day 0 of AZD1222 vaccination. The source is an adult in good health.

This clone occurred once. V is TRBV7-2 and J is TRBJ2-1, with 9 nucleotides matching TRBD1. The CDR3 is 16 amino acids. The germline V gene has CDR1 SGHTA and CDR2 FQGNSA. Trimming cost V 5 bases and J 6 bases; bases outside gene matches: 11. The CDR3 sequence is CASSPRQGEGPNEQFF. The CDR3 coding sequence is TGTGCCAGCAGCCCTAGACAGGGGGAAGGGCCCAATGAGCAGTTCTTC.

The chain is built from TRBV5-1 and TRBJ2-1; unclear D gene. CDR1 is SGHRS, CDR2 YFSETQ, per germline. The CDR3 contains 12 residues. Trimming pared 0 bases from V and 7 bases from J, leaving 5 bases between. The CDR3 DNA sequence: TGCGCCAGCAGCTTGGGTGGAAATGAGCAGTTCTTC. It encodes CASSLGGNEQFF. Combining the CDR3 with reference TRBV5-1 and TRBJ2-1 gives the whole variable domain KAGVTQTPRYLIKTRGQQVTLSCSPISGHRSVSWYQQTPGQGLQFLFEYFSETQRNKGNFPGRFSGRQFSNSRSEMNVSTLELGDSALYLCASSLGGNEQFFGPGTRLTVL.

The chain employs TRBV9 and TRBJ2-4; a possible D gene is TRBD1 (6 bases). CDR1 is SGDLS and CDR2 is YYNGEE in the germline V gene. V was cut by 2 bases and J by 6 bases, with 18 bases left in between. The CDR3 sequence is 16 residues long. DNA for the CDR3: TGTGCCAGCAGCGTCACCGAGGGGGTATGGAGAAACATTCAGTACTTC. The encoded protein is CASSVTEGVWRNIQYF. Drawing the rest from reference TRBV9 and TRBJ2-4, the complete variable domain is DSGVTQTPKHLITATGQRVTLRCSPRSGDLSVYWYQQSLDQGLQFLIQYYNGEERAKGNILERFSAQQFPDLHSELNLSSLELGDSALYFCASSVTEGVWRNIQYFGAGTRLSVL.

The gene calls are TRBV7-9 and TRBJ2-7; possibly TRBD1 or TRBD2 for D (6 bases each). The V end was cut by 5 bases, the J end by 7 bases, with 15 bases between. The germline V gene encodes CDR1 SEHNR and CDR2 FQNEAQ (reference sequence). The length of the CDR3 is 13 residues. CDR3 nucleotides: TGTGCCAGCAGCCAAGGGGGGTTGAGTGAGCAGTACTTC. Its translation: CASSQGGLSEQYF.

This clone appeared a few times. DNA of the CDR3: TGTGCCAGCAATTGGTCAGGGGATCAGCCCCAGCATTTT. Translation: CASNWSGDQPQHF. This chain connects TRBV6-5 to TRBJ1-5; perhaps TRBD1 as D (6 bases). Trimming stripped 7 bases from V and 5 bases from J, with 12 bases between. The CDR3 consists of 13 residues. Germline V gene sequence: CDR1 MNHEY, CDR2 SVGAGI.

The chain joins TRBV25-1 to TRBJ1-4, with unresolved D. The length of the CDR3 is 13 residues. V lost 3 bases to trimming and J lost 8 bases, with 10 bases between them. Germline CDR1 reads MGHDK; CDR2 reads SYGVNS. The CDR3 here is CASSDPLGEKLFF. The CDR3 coding sequence is TGTGCCAGCAGTGATCCCCTTGGGGAAAAACTGTTTTTT.

The V call is TRBV29-1, the J call TRBJ1-2; D ambiguous. CDR1 SQVTM and CDR2 ANQGSEA come from the germline V gene. This CDR3 contains 11 residues. Trimming cost V 0 bases and J 4 bases, with 3 bases left between them. The CDR3 bases are TGCAGCGTTGAAGAAGGCTATGGCTACACCTTC. The encoded protein is CSVEEGYGYTF.

V gene TRBV3-1 (or the pseudogene TRBV3-2) combines with J gene TRBJ1-5, with no clear D. The ends were cut back, 1 base at V and 0 bases at J, with 4 bases in the middle. Germline assignment: CDR1 LGHDT and CDR2 YNNKEL (reference sequence). This CDR3 has 14 residues. The CDR3 protein is CASSQGHSNQPQHF. The CDR3 region has the DNA TGTGCCAGCAGCCAAGGGCATAGCAATCAGCCCCAGCATTTT.

This sequence joins TRBV10-3 and TRBJ2-7; D remains ambiguous. The germline V gene has CDR1 ENHRY and CDR2 SYGVKD. The V end was cut by 11 bases, the J end by 0 bases, with 14 bases between. The CDR3 consists of 13 residues. CDR3 sequence: CAVLVRGSYEQYF. The CDR3 DNA reads as TGTGCCGTCCTGGTAAGAGGCTCCTACGAGCAGTACTTC.

This chain uses TRBV11-1 with TRBJ2-5; 15 bases match TRBD2. The CDR3 has 16 residues. The V and J ends lost 4 bases and 7 bases, in that order; junction bases with no gene match: 7. Germline CDR1 and CDR2: SGHAT and FQDESV (reference sequence). CDR3 loop: CASSSGLAGGQGTQYF. The CDR3 region has the DNA TGTGCCAGCAGCTCGGGACTAGCGGGGGGCCAGGGGACCCAGTACTTC.

This clone was found once. V is TRBV5-4 and J is TRBJ2-2, with 8 bases that match TRBD2. The CDR3 contains 16 residues. Per the germline V gene, CDR1 is SGHNT and CDR2 is YYREEE (reference sequence). The junction had 6 bases not matched to a gene; V was cut back by 4 bases and J by 1 base. In DNA, the CDR3 is TGTGCCAGCAGCCTCCTAGCGGGCGTGAACACCGGGGAGCTGTTTTTT. This encodes CASSLLAGVNTGELFF.

CDR3 protein: CAWSKGQLHNEQFF. CDR3 nucleotide sequence: TGTGCCTGGAGTAAGGGACAGCTACACAATGAGCAGTTCTTC. The chain combines TRBV30 with TRBJ2-1; TRBD1 aligns across 7 bases. After removal of 2 bases from V and 5 bases from J, the junction contained 6 bases not matched to a gene. The CDR3 is made up of 14 amino acids. Germline V lookup: CDR1 GTSNPN, CDR2 SVGIG (reference sequence).